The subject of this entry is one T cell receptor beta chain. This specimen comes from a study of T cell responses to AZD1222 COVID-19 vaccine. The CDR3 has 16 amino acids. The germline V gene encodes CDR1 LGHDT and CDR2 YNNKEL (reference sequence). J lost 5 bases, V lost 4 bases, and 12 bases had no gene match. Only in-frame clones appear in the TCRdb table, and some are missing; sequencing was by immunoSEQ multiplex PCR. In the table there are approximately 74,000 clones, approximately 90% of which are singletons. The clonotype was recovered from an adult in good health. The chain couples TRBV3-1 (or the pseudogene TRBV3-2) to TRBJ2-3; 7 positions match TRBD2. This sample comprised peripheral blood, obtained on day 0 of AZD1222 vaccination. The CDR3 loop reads CASSLPKAGALDTQYF. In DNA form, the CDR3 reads TGTGCCAGCAGCCTCCCTAAGGCGGGAGCCTTAGATACGCAGTATTTT.